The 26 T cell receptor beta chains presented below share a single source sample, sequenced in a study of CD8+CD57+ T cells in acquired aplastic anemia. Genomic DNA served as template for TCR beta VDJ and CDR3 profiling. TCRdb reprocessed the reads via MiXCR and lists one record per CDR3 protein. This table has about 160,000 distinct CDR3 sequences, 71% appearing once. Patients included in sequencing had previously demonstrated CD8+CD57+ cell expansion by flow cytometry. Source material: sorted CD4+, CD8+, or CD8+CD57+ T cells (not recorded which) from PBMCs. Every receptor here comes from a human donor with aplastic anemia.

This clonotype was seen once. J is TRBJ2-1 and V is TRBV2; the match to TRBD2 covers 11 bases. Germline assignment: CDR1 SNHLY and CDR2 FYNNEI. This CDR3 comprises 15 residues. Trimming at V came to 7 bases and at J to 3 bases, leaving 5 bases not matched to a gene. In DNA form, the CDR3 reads TGTGCCAGCAACTCCGGGACTAGCGGCTACAATGAGCAGTTCTTC. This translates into CASNSGTSGYNEQFF.

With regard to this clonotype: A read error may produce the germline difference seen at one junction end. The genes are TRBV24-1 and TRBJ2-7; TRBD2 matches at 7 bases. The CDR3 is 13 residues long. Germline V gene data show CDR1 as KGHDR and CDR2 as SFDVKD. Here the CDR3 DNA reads TGTGCCAGCAGTGGCGTCGGGAGGCACGAGCAGTACTTC. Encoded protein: CASSGVGRHEQYF.

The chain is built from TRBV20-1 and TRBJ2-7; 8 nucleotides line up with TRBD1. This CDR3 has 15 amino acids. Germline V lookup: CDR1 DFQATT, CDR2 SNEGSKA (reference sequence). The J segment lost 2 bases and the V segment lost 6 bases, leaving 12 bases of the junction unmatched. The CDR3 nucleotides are TGCAGTGCCCCAGGACAGGGAGGTCACCCCTACGAGCAGTACTTC. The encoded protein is CSAPGQGGHPYEQYF.

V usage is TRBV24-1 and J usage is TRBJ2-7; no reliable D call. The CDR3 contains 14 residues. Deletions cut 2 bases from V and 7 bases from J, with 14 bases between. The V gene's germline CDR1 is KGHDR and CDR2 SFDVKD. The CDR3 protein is CATSDSGPLPEQYF. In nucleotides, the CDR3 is TGTGCCACCAGTGATTCCGGACCACTTCCGGAGCAGTACTTC.

The CDR3 sequence: CASSRTWTANSPLHF. DNA for the CDR3: TGTGCCAGCAGCCGCACCTGGACGGCAAATTCACCCCTCCACTTT. The chain has TRBV7-9 and TRBJ1-6; D not resolved. V shed 5 bases and J shed 7 bases, with 15 bases lying between them. CDR3 length: 15 residues. CDR1 is SEHNR, CDR2 FQNEAQ, per germline (reference sequence).

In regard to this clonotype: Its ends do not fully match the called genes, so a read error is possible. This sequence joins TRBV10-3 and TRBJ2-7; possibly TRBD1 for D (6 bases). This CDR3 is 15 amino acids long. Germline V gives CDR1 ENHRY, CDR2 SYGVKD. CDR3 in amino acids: CTISESHRVSYEQYF. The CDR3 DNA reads TGTACCATCAGTGAGAGTCACAGGGTCTCCTACGAGCAGTACTTC.

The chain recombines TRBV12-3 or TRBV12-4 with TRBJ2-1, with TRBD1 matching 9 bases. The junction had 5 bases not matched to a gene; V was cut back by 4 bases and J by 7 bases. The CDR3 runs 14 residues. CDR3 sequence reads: CASSYRTGENEQFF. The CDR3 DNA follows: TGTGCCAGCAGTTACCGGACAGGGGAGAATGAGCAGTTCTTC.

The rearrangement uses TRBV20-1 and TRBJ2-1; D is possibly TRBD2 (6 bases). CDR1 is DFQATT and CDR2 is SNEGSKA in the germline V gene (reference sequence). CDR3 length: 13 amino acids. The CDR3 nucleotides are TGCACCGCGGAGGGGCCGTCCTACAATGAGCAGTTCTTC. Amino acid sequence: CTAEGPSYNEQFF.

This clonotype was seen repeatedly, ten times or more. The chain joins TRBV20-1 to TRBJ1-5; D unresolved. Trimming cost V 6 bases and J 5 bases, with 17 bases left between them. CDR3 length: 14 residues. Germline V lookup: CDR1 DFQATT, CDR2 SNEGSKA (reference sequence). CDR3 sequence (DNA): TGCAGTGCAACTAGGTATGGGTGGGATCAGCCCCAGCATTTT. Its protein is CSATRYGWDQPQHF.

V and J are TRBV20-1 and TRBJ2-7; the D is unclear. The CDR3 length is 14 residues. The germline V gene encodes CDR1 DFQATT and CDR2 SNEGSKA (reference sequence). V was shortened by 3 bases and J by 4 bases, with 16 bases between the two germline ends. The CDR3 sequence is CSASKALHQYEQYF. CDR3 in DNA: TGCAGTGCTAGCAAAGCCCTCCACCAGTACGAGCAGTACTTC.

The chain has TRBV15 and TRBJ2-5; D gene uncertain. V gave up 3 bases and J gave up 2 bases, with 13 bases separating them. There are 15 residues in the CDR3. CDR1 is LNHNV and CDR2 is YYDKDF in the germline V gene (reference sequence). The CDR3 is CATSSEGRKQETQYF. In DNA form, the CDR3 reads TGTGCCACCAGCAGTGAAGGACGGAAGCAAGAGACCCAGTACTTC.

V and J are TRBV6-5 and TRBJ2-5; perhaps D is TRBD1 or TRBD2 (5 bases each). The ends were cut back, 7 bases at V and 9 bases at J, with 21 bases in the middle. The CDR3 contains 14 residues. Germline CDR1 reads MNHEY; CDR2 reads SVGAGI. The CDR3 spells CASNPRGFFGAQYF. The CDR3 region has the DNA TGTGCCAGCAATCCCCGGGGCTTTTTCGGGGCCCAGTACTTC.

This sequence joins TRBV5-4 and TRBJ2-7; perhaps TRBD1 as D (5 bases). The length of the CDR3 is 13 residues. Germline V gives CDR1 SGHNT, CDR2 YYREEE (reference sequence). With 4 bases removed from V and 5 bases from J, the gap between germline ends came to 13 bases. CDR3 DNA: TGTGCCAGCAGCCGTGGGGCCCAACACGAGCAGTACTTC. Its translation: CASSRGAQHEQYF.

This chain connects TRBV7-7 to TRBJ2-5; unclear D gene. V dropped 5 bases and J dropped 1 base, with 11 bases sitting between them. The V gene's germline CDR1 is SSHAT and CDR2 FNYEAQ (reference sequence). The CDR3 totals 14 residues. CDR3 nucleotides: TGTGCCAGCAGCCCCAGCTCGCTCCAAGAGACCCAGTACTTC. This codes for CASSPSSLQETQYF.

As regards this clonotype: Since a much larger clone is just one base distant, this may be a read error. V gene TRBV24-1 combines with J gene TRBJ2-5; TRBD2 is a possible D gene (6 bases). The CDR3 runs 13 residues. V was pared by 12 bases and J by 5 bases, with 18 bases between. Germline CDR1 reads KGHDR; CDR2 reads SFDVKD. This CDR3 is CAARRGPAETQYF. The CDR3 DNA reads TGTGCCGCCCGGAGGGGTCCAGCCGAGACCCAGTACTTC.

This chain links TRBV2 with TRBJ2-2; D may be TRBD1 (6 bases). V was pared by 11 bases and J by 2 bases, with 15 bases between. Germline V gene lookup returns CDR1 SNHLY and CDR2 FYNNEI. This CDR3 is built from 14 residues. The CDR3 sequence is CAGVAGANTGELFF. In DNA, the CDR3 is TGTGCCGGAGTGGCAGGGGCTAACACCGGGGAGCTGTTTTTT.

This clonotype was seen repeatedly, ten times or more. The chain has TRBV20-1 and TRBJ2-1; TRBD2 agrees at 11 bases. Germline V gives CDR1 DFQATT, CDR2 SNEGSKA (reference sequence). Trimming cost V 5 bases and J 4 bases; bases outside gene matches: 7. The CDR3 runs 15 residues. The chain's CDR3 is CSARKLAGDYNEQFF. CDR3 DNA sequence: TGCAGTGCTCGGAAACTAGCGGGGGATTACAATGAGCAGTTCTTC.

This chain's CDR3 is CASSPQESYEQYF. In DNA form, the CDR3 reads TGTGCCAGCAGCCCCCAAGAATCCTACGAGCAGTACTTC. The V call is TRBV7-6, the J call TRBJ2-7, with no clear D. The CDR3 is 13 amino acids. The V gene lost 5 bases and the J gene lost 1 base, with 9 bases spanning the gap. CDR1 is SGHVS and CDR2 is FNYEAQ in the germline V gene.

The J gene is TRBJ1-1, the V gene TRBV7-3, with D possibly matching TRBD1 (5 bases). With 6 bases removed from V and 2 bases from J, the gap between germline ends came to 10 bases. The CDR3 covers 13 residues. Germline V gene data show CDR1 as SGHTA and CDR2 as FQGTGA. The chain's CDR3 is CASRAQGNTEAFF. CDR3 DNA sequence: TGTGCCAGCAGGGCCCAGGGAAACACTGAAGCTTTCTTT.

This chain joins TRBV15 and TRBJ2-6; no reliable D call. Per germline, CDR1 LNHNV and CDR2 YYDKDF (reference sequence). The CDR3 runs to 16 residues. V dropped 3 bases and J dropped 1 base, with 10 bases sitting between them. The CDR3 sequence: CATSSYQRSGANVLTF. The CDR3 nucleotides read TGTGCCACCAGCAGCTACCAACGATCTGGGGCCAACGTCCTGACTTTC.

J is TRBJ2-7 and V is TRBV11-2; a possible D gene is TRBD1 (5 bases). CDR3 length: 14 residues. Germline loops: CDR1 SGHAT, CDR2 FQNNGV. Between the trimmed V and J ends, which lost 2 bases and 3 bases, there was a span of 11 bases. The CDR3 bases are TGTGCCAGCAGCTTAAGGGGATCAGGCTACGAGCAGTACTTC. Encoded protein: CASSLRGSGYEQYF.

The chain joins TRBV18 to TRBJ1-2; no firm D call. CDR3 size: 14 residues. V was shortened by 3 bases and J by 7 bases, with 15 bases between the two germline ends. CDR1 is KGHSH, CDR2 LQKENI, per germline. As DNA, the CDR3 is TGTGCCAGCTCACCCTACCCCAGTCCGAGTGGCTACACCTTC. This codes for CASSPYPSPSGYTF. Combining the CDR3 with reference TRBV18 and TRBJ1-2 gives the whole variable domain NAGVMQNPRHLVRRRGQEARLRCSPMKGHSHVYWYRQLPEEGLKFMVYLQKENIIDESGMPKERFSAEFPKEGPSILRIQQVVRGDSAAYFCASSPYPSPSGYTFGSGTRLTVV.

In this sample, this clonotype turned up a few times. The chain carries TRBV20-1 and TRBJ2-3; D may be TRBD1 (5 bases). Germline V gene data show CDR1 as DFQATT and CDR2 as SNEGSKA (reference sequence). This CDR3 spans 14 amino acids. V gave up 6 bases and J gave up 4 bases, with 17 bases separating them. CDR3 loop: CSADHSGISDTQYF. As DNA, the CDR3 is TGCAGTGCAGACCACTCAGGGATATCAGATACGCAGTATTTT.

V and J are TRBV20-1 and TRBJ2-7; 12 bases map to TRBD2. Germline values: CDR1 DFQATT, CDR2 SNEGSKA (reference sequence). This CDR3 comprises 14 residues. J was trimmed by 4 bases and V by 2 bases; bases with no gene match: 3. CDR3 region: CSARTGTSGYEQYF. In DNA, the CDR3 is TGCAGTGCTAGAACCGGGACTAGCGGGTACGAGCAGTACTTC.

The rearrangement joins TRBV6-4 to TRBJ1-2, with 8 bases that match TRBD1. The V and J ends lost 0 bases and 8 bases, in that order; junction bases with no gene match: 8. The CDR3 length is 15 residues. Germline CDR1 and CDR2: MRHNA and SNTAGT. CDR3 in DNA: TGTGCCAGCAGTGACTCGAGGCAGGGGGCGCAAGGCTACACCTTC. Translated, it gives CASSDSRQGAQGYTF.

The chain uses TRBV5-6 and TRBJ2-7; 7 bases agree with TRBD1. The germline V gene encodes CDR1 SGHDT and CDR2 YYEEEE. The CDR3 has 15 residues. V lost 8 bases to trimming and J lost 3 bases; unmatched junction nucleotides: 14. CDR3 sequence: CASSKKPGQNYEQYF. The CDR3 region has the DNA TGTGCCAGTAGTAAGAAGCCGGGACAGAACTACGAGCAGTACTTC.